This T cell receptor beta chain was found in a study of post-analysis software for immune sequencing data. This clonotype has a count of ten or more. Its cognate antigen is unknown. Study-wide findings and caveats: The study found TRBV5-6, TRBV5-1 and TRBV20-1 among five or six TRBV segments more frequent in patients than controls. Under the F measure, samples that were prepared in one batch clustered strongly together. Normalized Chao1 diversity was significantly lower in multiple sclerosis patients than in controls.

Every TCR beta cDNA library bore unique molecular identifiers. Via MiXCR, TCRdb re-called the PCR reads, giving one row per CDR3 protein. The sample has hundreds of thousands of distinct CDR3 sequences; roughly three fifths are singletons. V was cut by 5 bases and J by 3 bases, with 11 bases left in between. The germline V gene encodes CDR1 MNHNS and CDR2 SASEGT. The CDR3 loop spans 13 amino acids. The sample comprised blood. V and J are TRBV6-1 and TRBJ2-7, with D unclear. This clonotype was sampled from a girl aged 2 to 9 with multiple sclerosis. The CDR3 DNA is TGTGCCAGCAGTCTGGGCGGCGTCTACGAGCAGTACTTC. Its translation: CASSLGGVYEQYF.